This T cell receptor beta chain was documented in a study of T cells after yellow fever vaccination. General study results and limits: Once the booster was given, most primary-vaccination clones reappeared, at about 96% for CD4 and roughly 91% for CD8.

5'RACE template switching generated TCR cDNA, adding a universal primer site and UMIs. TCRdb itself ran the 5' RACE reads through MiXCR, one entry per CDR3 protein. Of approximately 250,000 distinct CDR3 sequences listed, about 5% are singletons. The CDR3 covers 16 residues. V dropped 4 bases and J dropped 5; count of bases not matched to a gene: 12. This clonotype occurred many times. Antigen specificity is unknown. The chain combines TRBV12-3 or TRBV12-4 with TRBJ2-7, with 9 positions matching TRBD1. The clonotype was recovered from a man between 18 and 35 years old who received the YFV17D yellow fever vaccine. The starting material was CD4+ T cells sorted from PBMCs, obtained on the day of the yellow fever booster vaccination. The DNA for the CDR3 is TGTGCCAGCAGTTCCGCCCCCGGGACAGGGATCGACGAGCAGTACTTC. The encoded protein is CASSSAPGTGIDEQYF.